This entry lists 10 T cell receptor beta chains sequenced from one sample in a study of T cells in Graves' hyperthyroidism and ophthalmopathy (dated 2019 in TCRdb). Libraries were made using multiplex PCR. The reads were generated on an Illumina HiSeq 2000. The TCR beta CDR3 regions were amplified from the RNA transcripts. The TCR CDR3 was subjected to a first round of RT-PCR using the HTBI primer set and the Qiagen OneStep RT-PCR kit. The public sequencing data were trimmed at Q25 with fastp and processed into clonotypes with MiXCR by TCRdb, which kept only in-frame beta chains. Rows matching on CDR3 protein sequence are summarized as one entry with the most common DNA and genes. In all, the sample holds 490,000 or so distinct CDR3 sequences, and 22% of those were seen once. Under 55% of the sample comes from the top ten. Sequencing was performed on blood. Receptor source: a woman in her 70s with Graves' ophthalmopathy.

This chain connects TRBV6-9 to TRBJ1-1; unclear D gene. CDR3 size: 13 residues. V dropped 6 bases and J dropped 8 bases, with 16 bases sitting between them. Germline V gene lookup returns CDR1 MNHGY and CDR2 SVAAGI. DNA for the CDR3: TGTGCCAGCAGCTACCGGGGTGTTCTAGAAGCTTTCTTT. Protein sequence: CASSYRGVLEAFF.

J is TRBJ2-3 and V is TRBV20-1; TRBD2 matches at 7 bases. The CDR3 has 15 residues. Germline V lookup: CDR1 DFQATT, CDR2 SNEGSKA (reference sequence). The trim removed 3 bases at V and 0 bases at J, leaving 6 bases unmatched. The CDR3 sequence: CSARLGTTSTDTQYF. In DNA form, the CDR3 reads TGCAGTGCTAGGTTAGGGACTACTAGCACAGATACGCAGTATTTT.

This chain uses TRBV27 with TRBJ2-2, with 13 bases that match TRBD2. Per the germline V gene, CDR1 is MNHEY and CDR2 is SMNVEV (reference sequence). The J segment lost 2 bases and the V segment lost 6 bases, leaving 3 bases of the junction unmatched. The CDR3 runs to 16 residues. The CDR3 DNA is TGTGCCAGCAGGTGGACTAGCGGGGGTAACACCGGGGAGCTGTTTTTT. It yields the protein CASRWTSGGNTGELFF.

This clonotype came up a few times. V gene TRBV7-3 combines with J gene TRBJ2-1; TRBD2 matches at 7 bases. This CDR3 is built from 14 residues. The trim removed 6 bases at V and 5 bases at J, leaving 7 bases unmatched. Looked up from germline, CDR1 is SGHTA and CDR2 is FQGTGA. The chain's CDR3 is CASSRLGGDNEQFF. The CDR3 DNA follows: TGTGCCAGCAGTCGACTGGGGGGGGACAATGAGCAGTTCTTC.

The rearrangement uses TRBV29-1 and TRBJ2-4; 7 bases are shared with TRBD1. The CDR3 is 12 amino acids. Trimming removed 3 bases from V and 8 bases from J; junction bases left unmatched: 4. From germline, CDR1 is SQVTM and CDR2 ANQGSEA. The CDR3 DNA is TGCAGCGTTGAGACAGGGTTGGACATTCAGTACTTC. As protein: CSVETGLDIQYF.

A remark on this clonotype: A much larger clone lies one base from this, so it may be a read error. The rearrangement joins TRBV7-2 to TRBJ2-5; 10 nucleotides agree with TRBD2. Germline CDR1 and CDR2: SGHTA and FQGNSA. The CDR3 is 16 amino acids. CDR3 coding DNA: TGTGCCAGCAGCATAGCACTAGCGGGATACCAAGAGACCCAGTACTTC. This translates into CASSIALAGYQETQYF.

This clonotype was detected many times. V and J are TRBV28 and TRBJ2-3; weak D call: TRBD2 (5 bases). This CDR3 is built from 14 residues. The germline V and J ends were trimmed by 6 bases and 2 bases, with 12 bases remaining between them. Germline V lookup: CDR1 MDHEN, CDR2 SYDVKM. CDR3 sequence (DNA): TGTGCCAGCAGAACCGGGGAGACCACAGATACGCAGTATTTT. Residues: CASRTGETTDTQYF.

The chain employs TRBV27 and TRBJ2-2; 11 bases line up with TRBD1. Germline V gene data show CDR1 as MNHEY and CDR2 as SMNVEV (reference sequence). V was clipped by 5 bases and J by 4 bases; unmatched bases: 9. This CDR3 is 17 amino acids long. The CDR3 nucleotides read TGTGCCAGCAGTCCGCGGACAGGGGGCTTGAGCACCGGGGAGCTGTTTTTT. Translation: CASSPRTGGLSTGELFF.

This clonotype was picked up a small number of times. This CDR3 reads CAWTGGGGYTF. The CDR3 coding sequence is TGTGCCTGGACAGGGGGCGGTGGCTACACCTTC. This chain uses TRBV30 with TRBJ1-2, with TRBD1 matching over 8 bases. Germline-derived CDR1 and CDR2 are GTSNPN and SVGIG (reference sequence). The CDR3 loop spans 11 amino acids. Trimming at V came to 4 bases and at J to 7 bases, leaving 2 bases not matched to a gene. The complete variable domain, with remaining parts taken from reference TRBV30 and TRBJ1-2, reads SQTIHQWPATLVQPVGSPLSLECTVEGTSNPNLYWYRQAAGRGLQLLFYSVGIGQISSEVPQNLSASRPQDRQFILSSKKLLLSDSGFYLCAWTGGGGYTFGSGTRLTVV.

This clonotype showed up many times. This chain joins TRBV2 and TRBJ1-6; 7 bases fit TRBD1. The CDR3 totals 15 residues. Germline trimming cut 3 bases from V and 7 bases from J; bases unmatched to any gene: 6. The germline V gene has CDR1 SNHLY and CDR2 FYNNEI. The CDR3 DNA sequence: TGTGCCAGCAGTGATGTCGACAGGGAAAATTCACCCCTCCACTTT. Protein product: CASSDVDRENSPLHF. Supplemented by reference TRBV2 and TRBJ1-6, the full variable domain reads EPEVTQTPSHQVTQMGQEVILRCVPISNHLYFYWYRQILGQKVEFLVSFYNNEISEKSEIFDDQFSVERPDGSNFTLKIRSTKLEDSAMYFCASSDVDRENSPLHFGNGTRLTVT.